These T cell receptor beta chains were read from a single sample in a study of blood T cell repertoires in COVID-19. This table comes from immunoSEQ multiplex PCR, and its TCRdb copy is limited to in-frame clones, with some not included. Altogether 120,000 or so clones are present, more than 70% being singletons, with the ten largest covering 1% to 1.5%. The sequenced sample was peripheral blood. The source is a woman of 80 years or more with acute or convalescent COVID-19. Both conserved end residues are part of each CDR3. The D gene is left open where the match is weak. Some rows mark clone size as missing; the rest say once, few, many or name a class of expanded clone.

17	TRBJ2-1	TRBD2	TRBV4-1	.	CASTSNSGGISYNEQFF	TGCGCCAGCACCTCCAATAGCGGGGGGATCTCCTACAATGAGCAGTTCTTC
17	TRBJ2-3	TRBD2	TRBV3-1/TRBV3-2	.	CASSRLPSGGLSDTQYF	TGTGCCAGCAGCCGACTCCCTAGCGGGGGACTTTCAGATACGCAGTATTTT
14	TRBJ2-1	TRBD2	TRBV7-3	.	CASSVAGLYNEQFF	TGTGCCAGCAGCGTAGCGGGGTTATACAATGAGCAGTTCTTC
15	TRBJ1-1	TRBD1	TRBV6-1	.	CASSELDRGYTEAFF	TGTGCCAGCAGTGAACTGGACAGGGGGTACACTGAAGCTTTCTTT
13	TRBJ1-2	TRBD1	TRBV10-3	once	CAIKPGGDYGYTF	TGTGCCATCAAGCCAGGGGGCGACTATGGCTACACCTTC
13	TRBJ2-7	TRBD1	TRBV12-3/TRBV12-4	.	CASSWTGSHEQYF	TGTGCCAGCAGTTGGACAGGATCCCACGAGCAGTACTTC
14	TRBJ1-2	.	TRBV28	.	CASSFQRSRGGYTF	TGTGCCAGCAGTTTTCAACGATCGCGTGGTGGCTACACCTTC
14	TRBJ2-2	TRBD1	TRBV24-1	.	CATGTGGHTGELFF	TGTGCCACCGGAACAGGGGGCCACACCGGGGAGCTGTTTTTT
16	TRBJ2-7	TRBD1	TRBV11-2	.	CASSNPGTGSTYEQYF	TGTGCCAGCAGCAACCCCGGGACAGGGTCAACCTACGAGCAGTACTTC
14	TRBJ2-4	.	TRBV28	.	CASRGTPGKNIQYF	TGTGCCAGCAGGGGGACTCCGGGCAAAAACATTCAGTACTTC
13	TRBJ2-5	.	TRBV29-1	.	CSVELLTRKTQYF	TGCAGCGTTGAGTTACTTACTCGAAAGACCCAGTACTTC
15	TRBJ1-2	.	TRBV5-1	few	CASSLEPGQFYGYTF	TGCGCCAGCAGCTTGGAACCCGGACAGTTCTATGGCTACACCTTC
14	TRBJ1-6	.	TRBV4-3	.	CASSHLTGNSPLHF	TGCGCCAGCAGCCATTTGACGGGAAATTCACCCCTCCACTTT